This paragraph reports one T cell receptor beta chain. These data come from a study of CD8 T cells in Susac syndrome. RNA amounts of roughly 0.45 to 1 ug underwent reverse transcription with random hexamers. The immunoSEQ assay covered 54 Vbeta and 13 Jbeta segments for CDR3. One entry per CDR3 protein results from TCRdb running MiXCR on the immunoSEQ multiplex PCR reads. The top ten clones hold about 0.08% of a sample with a few hundred thousand distinct CDR3 sequences, around 93% of them seen once. Trimming removed 2 bases at V and 3 bases at J, with 7 bases between. CDR1 is KGHSH, CDR2 LQKENI, per germline. This CDR3 is built from 13 residues. CD8+ and CD4+ T cells circulating in blood were sequenced for TCR beta. Each multiple sclerosis control was a treatment-naive patient with relapsing-remitting disease that was either stable or active. While CD8+ and CD4+ T cells were isolated negatively, TEMRA cells were enriched by FACS.

This receptor was taken from a human donor with multiple sclerosis. The chain couples TRBV18 to TRBJ1-1; no clear D. The sequenced sample was CD4+ T cells from PBMCs. The CDR3 sequence is CASSPDTDTEAFF. The CDR3 DNA sequence: TGTGCCAGCTCACCAGACACGGACACTGAAGCTTTCTTT.